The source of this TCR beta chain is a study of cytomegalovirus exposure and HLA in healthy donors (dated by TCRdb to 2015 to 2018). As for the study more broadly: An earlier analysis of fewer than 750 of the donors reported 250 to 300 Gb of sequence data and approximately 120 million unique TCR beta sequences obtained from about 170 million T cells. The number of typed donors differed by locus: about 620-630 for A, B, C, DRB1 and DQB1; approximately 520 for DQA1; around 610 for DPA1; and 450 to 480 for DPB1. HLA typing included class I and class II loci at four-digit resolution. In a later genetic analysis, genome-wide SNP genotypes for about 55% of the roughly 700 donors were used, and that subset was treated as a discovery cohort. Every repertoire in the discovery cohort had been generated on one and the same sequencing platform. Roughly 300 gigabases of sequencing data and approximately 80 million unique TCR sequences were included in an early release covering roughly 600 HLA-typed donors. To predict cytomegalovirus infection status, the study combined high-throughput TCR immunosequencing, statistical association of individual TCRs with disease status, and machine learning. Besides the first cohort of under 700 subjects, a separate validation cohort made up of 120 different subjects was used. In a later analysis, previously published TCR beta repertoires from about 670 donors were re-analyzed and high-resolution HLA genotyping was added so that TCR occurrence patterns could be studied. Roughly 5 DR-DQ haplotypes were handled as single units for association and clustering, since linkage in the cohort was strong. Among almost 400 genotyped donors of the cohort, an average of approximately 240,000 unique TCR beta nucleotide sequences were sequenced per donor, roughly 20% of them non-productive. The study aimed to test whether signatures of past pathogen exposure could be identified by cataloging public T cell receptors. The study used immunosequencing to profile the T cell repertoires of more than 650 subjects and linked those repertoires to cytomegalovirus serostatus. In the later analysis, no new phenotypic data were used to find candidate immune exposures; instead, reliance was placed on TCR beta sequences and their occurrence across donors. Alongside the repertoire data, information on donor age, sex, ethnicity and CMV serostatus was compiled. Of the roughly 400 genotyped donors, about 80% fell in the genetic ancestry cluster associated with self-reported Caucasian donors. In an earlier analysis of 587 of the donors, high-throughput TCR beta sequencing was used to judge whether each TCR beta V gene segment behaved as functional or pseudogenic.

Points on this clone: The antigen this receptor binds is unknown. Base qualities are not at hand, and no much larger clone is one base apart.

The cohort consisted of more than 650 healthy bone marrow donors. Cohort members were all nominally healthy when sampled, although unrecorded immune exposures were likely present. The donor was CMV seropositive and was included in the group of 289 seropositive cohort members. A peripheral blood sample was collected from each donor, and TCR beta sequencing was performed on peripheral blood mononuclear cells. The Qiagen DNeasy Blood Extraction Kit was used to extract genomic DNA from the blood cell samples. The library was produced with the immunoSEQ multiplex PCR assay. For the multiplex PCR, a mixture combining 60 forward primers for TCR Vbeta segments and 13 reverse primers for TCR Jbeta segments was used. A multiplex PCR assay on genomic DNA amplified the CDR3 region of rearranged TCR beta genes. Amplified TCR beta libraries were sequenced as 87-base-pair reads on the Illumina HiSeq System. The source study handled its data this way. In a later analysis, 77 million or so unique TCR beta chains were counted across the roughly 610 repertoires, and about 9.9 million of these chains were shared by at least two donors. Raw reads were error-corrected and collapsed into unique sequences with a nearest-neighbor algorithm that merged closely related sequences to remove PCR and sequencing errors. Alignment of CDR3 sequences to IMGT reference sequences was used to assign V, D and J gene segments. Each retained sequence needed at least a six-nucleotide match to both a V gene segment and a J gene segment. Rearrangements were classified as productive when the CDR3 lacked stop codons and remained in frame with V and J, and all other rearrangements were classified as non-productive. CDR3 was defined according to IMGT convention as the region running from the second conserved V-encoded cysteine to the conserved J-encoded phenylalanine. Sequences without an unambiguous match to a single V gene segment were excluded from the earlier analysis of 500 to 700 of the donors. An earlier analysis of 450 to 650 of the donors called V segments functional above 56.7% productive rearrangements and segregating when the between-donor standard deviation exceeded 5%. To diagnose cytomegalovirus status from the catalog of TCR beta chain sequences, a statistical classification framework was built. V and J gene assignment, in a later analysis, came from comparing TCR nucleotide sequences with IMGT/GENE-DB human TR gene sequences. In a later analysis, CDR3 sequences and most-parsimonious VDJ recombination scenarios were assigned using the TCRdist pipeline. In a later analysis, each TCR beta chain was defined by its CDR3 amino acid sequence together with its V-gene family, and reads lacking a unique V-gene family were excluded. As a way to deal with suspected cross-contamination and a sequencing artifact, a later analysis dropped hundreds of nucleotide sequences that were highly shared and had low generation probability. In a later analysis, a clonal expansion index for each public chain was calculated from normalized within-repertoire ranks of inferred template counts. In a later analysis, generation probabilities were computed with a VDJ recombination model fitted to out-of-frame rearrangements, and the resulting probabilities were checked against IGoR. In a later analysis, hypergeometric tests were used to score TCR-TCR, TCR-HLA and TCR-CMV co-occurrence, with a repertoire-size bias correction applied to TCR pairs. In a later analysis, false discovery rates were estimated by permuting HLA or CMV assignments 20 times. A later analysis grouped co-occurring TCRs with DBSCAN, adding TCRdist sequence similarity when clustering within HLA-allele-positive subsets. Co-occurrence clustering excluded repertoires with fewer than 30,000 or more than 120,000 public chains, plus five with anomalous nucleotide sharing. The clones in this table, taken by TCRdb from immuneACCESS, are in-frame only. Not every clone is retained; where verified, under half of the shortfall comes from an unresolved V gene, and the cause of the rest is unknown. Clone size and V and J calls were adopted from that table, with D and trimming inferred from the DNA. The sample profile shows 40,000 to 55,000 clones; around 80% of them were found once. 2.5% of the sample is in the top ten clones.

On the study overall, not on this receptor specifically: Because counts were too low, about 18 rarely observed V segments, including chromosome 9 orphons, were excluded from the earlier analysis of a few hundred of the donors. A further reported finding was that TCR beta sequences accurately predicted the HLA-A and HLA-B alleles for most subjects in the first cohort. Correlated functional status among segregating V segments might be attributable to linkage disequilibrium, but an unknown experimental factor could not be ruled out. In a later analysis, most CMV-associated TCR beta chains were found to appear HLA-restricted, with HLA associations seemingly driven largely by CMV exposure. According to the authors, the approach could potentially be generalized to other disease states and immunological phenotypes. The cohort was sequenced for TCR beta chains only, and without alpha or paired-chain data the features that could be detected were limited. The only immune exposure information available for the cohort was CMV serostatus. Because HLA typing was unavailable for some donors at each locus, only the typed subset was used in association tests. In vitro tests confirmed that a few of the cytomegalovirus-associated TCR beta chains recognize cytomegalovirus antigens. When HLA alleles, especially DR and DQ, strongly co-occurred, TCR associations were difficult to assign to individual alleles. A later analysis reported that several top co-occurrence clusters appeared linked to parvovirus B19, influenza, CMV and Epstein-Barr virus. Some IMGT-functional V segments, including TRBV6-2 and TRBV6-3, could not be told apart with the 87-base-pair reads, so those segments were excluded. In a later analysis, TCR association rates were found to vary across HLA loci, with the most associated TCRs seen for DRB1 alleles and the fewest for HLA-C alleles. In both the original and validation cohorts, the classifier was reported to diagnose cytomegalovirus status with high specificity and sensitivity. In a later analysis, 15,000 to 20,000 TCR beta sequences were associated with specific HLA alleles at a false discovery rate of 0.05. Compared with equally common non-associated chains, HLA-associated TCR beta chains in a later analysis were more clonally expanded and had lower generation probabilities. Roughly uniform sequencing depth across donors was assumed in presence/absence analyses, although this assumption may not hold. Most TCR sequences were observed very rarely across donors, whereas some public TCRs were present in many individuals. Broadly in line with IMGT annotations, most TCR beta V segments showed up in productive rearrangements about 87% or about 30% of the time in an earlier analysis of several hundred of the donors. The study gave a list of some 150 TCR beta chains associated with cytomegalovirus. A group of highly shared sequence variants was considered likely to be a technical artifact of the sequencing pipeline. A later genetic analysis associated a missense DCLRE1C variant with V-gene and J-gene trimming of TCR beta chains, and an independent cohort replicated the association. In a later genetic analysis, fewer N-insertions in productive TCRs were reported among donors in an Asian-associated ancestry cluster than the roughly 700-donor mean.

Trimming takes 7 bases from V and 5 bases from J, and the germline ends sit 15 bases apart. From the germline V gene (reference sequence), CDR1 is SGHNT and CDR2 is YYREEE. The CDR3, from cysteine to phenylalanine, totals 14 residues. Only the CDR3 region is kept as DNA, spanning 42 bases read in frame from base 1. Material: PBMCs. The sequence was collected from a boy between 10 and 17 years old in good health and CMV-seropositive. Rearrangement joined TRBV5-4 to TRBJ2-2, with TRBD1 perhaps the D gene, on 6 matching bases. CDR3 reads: CASRPGHKTGELFF. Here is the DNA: TGTGCCAGCCGCCCGGGACATAAGACCGGGGAGCTGTTTTTT.